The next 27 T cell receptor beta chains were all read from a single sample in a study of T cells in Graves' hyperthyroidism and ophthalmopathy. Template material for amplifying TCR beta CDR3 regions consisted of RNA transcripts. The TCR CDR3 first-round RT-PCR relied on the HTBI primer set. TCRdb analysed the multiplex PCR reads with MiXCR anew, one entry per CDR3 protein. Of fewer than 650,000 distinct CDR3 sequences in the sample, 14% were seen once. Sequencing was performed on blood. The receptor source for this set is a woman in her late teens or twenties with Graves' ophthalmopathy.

The CDR3 sequence: CASSTPSGSMNTEAFF. DNA of the CDR3: TGTGCCAGCAGCACACCCTCCGGGAGTATGAACACTGAAGCTTTCTTT. The chain uses TRBV9 and TRBJ1-1; D is unclear. The V end was cut by 4 bases, the J end by 0 bases, with 16 bases between. The CDR3 extends over 16 amino acids. CDR1 is SGDLS and CDR2 is YYNGEE in the germline V gene.

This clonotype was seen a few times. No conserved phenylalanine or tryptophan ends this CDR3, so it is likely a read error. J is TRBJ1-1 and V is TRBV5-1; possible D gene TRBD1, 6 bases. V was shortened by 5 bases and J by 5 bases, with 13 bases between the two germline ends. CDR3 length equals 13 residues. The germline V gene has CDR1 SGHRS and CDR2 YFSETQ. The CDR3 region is CASRYGDTTEAFL. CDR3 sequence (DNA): TGCGCCAGCAGATACGGGGACACGACTGAAGCTTTCCTT.

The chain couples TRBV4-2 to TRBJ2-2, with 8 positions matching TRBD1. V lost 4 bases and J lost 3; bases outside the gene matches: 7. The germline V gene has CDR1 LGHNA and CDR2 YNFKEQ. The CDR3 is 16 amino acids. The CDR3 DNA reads TGTGCCAGCAGCCGAGCCAGGGGGCGCGACACCGGGGAGCTGTTTTTT. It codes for CASSRARGRDTGELFF.

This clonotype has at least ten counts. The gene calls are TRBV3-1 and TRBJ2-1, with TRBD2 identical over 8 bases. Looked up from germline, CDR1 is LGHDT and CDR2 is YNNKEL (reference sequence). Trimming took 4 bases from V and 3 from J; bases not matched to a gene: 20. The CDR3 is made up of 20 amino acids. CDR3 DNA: TGTGCCAGCAGCCCTCTAGGAGCGGGAGTTGACAGGCCGGGCTACAATGAGCAGTTCTTC. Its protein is CASSPLGAGVDRPGYNEQFF.

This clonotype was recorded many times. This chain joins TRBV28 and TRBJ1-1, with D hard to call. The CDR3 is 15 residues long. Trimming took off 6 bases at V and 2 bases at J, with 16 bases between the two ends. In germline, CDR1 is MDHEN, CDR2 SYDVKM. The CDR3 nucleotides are TGTGCCAGCAGCCTGGGGTCATTTGGAAACACTGAAGCTTTCTTT. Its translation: CASSLGSFGNTEAFF.

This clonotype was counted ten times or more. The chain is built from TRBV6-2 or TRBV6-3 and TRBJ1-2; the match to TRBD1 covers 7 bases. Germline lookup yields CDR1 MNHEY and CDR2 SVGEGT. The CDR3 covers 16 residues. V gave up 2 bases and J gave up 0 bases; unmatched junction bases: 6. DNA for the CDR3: TGTGCCAGCAGTTACATCTTCGGACAGGCTAACTATGGCTACACCTTC. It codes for CASSYIFGQANYGYTF.

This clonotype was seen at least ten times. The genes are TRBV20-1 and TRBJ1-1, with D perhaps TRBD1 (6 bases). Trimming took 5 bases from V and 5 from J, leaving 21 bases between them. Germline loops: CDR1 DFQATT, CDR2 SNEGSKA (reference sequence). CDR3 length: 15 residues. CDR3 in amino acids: CSAGRTGRGRTEAFF. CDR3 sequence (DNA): TGCAGTGCTGGTAGAACAGGGAGGGGTAGAACTGAAGCTTTCTTT.

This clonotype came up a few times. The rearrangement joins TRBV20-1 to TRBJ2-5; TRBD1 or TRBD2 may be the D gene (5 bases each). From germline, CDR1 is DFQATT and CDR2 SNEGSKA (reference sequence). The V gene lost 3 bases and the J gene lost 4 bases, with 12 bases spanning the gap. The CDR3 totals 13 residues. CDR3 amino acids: CSARQGVRETQYF. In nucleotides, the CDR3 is TGCAGTGCTAGGCAGGGAGTTAGAGAGACCCAGTACTTC.

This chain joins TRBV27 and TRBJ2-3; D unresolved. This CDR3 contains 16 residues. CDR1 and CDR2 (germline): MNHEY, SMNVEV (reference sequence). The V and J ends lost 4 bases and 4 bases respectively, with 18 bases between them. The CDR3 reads CASSSPLGVPPDTQYF. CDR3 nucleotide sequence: TGTGCCAGCAGTTCCCCCCTCGGAGTGCCCCCAGATACGCAGTATTTT.

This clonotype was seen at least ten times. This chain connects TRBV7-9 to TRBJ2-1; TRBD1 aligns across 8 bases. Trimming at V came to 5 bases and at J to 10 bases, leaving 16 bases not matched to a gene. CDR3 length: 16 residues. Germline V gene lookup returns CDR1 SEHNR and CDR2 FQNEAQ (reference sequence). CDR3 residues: CASSPAAGGNAREQFF. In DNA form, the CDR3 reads TGTGCCAGCAGCCCCGCAGCAGGGGGCAACGCTCGGGAGCAGTTCTTC. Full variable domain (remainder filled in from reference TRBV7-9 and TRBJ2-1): DTGVSQNPRHKITKRGQNVTFRCDPISEHNRLYWYRQTLGQGPEFLTYFQNEAQLEKSRLLSDRFSAERPKGSFSTLEIQRTEQGDSAMYLCASSPAAGGNAREQFFGPGTRLTVL.

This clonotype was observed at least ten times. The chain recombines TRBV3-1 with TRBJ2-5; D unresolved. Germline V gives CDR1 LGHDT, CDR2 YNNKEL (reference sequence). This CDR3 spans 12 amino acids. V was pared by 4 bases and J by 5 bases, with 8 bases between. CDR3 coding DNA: TGTGCCAGCAGCCGAGACCCCGAGACCCAGTACTTC. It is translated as CASSRDPETQYF.

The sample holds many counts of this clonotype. This CDR3 reads CSPGGDRVETQYF. The CDR3 region has the DNA TGCAGTCCCGGGGGGGACAGGGTAGAGACCCAGTACTTC. V usage is TRBV20-1 and J usage is TRBJ2-5, with D possibly matching TRBD1 (9 bases). Between the trimmed V and J ends, which lost 8 bases and 4 bases, there was a span of 17 bases. In germline, CDR1 is DFQATT, CDR2 SNEGSKA (reference sequence). The CDR3 is 13 amino acids.

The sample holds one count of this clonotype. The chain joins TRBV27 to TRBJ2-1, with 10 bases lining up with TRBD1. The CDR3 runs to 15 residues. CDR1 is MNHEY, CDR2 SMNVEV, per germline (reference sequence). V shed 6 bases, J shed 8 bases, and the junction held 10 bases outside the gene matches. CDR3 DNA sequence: TGTGCCAGCAGGGCCGGACAGGGGGGAAGGGATGAGCAGTTCTTC. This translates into CASRAGQGGRDEQFF.

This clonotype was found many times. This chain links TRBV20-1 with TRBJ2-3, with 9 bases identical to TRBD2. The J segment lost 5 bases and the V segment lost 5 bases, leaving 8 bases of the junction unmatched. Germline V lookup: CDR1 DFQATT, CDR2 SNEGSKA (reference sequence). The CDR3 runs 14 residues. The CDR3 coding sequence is TGCAGTGCTTGGACTAGCGAACGCCGAGATACGCAGTATTTT. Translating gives CSAWTSERRDTQYF.

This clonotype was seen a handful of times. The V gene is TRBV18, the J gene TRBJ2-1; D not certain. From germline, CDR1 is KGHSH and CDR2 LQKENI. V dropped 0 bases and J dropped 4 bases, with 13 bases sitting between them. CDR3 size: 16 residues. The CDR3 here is CASSPPGSLGYNEQFF. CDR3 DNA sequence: TGTGCCAGCTCACCACCGGGTAGCTTGGGTTACAATGAGCAGTTCTTC. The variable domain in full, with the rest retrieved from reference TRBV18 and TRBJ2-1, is NAGVMQNPRHLVRRRGQEARLRCSPMKGHSHVYWYRQLPEEGLKFMVYLQKENIIDESGMPKERFSAEFPKEGPSILRIQQVVRGDSAAYFCASSPPGSLGYNEQFFGPGTRLTVL.

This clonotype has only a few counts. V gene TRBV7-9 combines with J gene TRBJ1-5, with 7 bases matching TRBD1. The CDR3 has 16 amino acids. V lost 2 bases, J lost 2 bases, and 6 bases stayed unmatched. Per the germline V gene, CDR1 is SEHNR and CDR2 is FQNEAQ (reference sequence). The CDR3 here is CASSLSGTGGNQPQHF. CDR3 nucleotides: TGTGCCAGCAGCTTATCCGGAACAGGGGGCAATCAGCCCCAGCATTTT.

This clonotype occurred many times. This CDR3 is CASRTRTGSYNEQFF. The CDR3 region has the DNA TGTGCCAGCAGGACAAGGACAGGTTCCTACAATGAGCAGTTCTTC. The chain has TRBV6-1 and TRBJ2-1; 7 bases map to TRBD1. This CDR3 has 15 amino acids. V gave up 6 bases and J gave up 1 base; unmatched junction bases: 6. The germline CDR1 and CDR2 sequences are MNHNS and SASEGT.

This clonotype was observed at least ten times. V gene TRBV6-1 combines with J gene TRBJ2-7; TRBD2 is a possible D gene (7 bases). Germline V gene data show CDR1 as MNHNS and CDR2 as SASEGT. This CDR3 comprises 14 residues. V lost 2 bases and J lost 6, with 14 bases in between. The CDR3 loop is CASSERGGESEQYF. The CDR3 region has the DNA TGTGCCAGCAGTGAAAGAGGGGGGGAGTCCGAGCAGTACTTC.

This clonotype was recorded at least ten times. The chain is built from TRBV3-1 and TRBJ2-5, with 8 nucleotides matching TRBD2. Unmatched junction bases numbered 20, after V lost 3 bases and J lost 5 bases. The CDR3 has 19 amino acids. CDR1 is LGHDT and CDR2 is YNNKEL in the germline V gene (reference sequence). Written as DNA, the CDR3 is TGTGCCAGCAGCCACCCCGGGAGGGGAAAAGGATCCAGCGGGGAGACCCAGTACTTC. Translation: CASSHPGRGKGSSGETQYF.

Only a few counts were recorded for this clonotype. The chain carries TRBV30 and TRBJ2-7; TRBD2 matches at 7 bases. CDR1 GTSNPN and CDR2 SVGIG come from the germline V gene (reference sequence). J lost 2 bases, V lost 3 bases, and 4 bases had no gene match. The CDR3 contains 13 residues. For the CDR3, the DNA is TGTGCCTGGAGCTGGGGGGGTACCTACGAGCAGTACTTC. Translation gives CAWSWGGTYEQYF.

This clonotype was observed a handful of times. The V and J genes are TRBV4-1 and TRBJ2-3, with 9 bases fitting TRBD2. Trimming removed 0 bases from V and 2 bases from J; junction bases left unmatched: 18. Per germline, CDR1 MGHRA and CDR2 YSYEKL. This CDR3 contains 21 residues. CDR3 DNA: TGCGCCAGCAGCCAAGATACTTTGGCTAGCGGGAATCGGGCGTCCACAGATACGCAGTATTTT. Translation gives CASSQDTLASGNRASTDTQYF.

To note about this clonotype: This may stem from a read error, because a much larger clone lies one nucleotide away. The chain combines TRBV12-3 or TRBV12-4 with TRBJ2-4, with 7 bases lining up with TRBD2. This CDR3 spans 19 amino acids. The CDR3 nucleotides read TGTGCCAGCAGTCTAAGACTAGCCGCCTGGGGTTTAGCCAAAAACATTCGGTACTTC. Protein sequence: CASSLRLAAWGLAKNIRYF.

CDR3 in amino acids: CASSLNRGNTIYF. The CDR3 DNA follows: TGTGCCAGCAGCCTGAACAGGGGGAACACCATATATTTT. The rearrangement links TRBV12-3 or TRBV12-4 to TRBJ1-3; 8 positions match TRBD1. J lost 7 bases, V lost 6 bases, and 5 bases had no gene match. The CDR3 contains 13 residues.

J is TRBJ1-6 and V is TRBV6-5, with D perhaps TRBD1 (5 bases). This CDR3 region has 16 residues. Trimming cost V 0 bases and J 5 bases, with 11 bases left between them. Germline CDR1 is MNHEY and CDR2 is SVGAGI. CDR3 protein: CASSYSKGKNNSPLHF. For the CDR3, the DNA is TGTGCCAGCAGTTACTCGAAGGGGAAGAATAATTCACCCCTCCACTTT.

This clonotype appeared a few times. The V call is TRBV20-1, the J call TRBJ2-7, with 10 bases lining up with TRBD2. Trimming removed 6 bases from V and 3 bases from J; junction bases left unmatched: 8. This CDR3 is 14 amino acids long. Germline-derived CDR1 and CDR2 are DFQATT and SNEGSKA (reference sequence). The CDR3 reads CSALRTSGLYEQYF. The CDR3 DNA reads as TGCAGTGCCCTACGGACTAGCGGTCTCTACGAGCAGTACTTC.

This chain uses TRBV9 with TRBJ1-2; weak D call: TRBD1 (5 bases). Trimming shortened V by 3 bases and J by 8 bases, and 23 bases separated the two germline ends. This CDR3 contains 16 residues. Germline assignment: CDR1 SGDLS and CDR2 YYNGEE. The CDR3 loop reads CASSAFQVGGEEGYTF. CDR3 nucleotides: TGTGCCAGCAGCGCTTTTCAGGTCGGAGGGGAGGAGGGCTACACCTTC.

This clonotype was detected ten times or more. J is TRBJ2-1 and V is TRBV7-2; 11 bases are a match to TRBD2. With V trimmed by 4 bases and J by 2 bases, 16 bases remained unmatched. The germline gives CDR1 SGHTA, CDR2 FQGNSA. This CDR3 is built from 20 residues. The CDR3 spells CASSSKPLGTSGFPYNEQFF. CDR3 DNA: TGTGCCAGCAGCTCCAAACCCCTCGGGACTAGCGGATTTCCCTACAATGAGCAGTTCTTC.